Shown below are 31 T cell receptor beta chains from a single sample sequenced in a study of blood T cell repertoires in COVID-19. The protocol was immunoSEQ multiplex PCR, while the TCRdb copy is restricted to in-frame clones and leaves out a portion. The table lists some 340,000 clones, about 87% of them singletons. Sequenced input: PBMCs or T cells enriched from blood (not recorded which). Source of these receptors: a woman under 40 who had recovered from COVID-19.

The genes are TRBV6-5 and TRBJ1-1, with D possibly being TRBD1 (5 bases). Trimming left V 6 bases short and J 5 bases short, with 16 bases between. The CDR3 spans 14 residues. Germline CDR1 and CDR2: MNHEY and SVGAGI. The CDR3 is CASRRQPSATEAFF. The CDR3 coding sequence is TGTGCCAGCAGGCGACAGCCCTCGGCTACTGAAGCTTTCTTT.

This clone turned up a few times. The J gene is TRBJ1-5, the V gene TRBV4-1; unclear D gene. The V gene's germline CDR1 is MGHRA and CDR2 YSYEKL. V lost 1 base and J 3 bases, leaving 10 bases between the germline ends. The CDR3 consists of 15 residues. CDR3 sequence (DNA): TGCGCCAGCAGCCAAGTCGCCGGGGTCAATCAGCCCCAGCATTTT. It is translated as CASSQVAGVNQPQHF.

The chain combines TRBV5-1 with TRBJ1-6; TRBD1 agrees at 8 bases. Per the germline V gene, CDR1 is SGHRS and CDR2 is YFSETQ. V shed 0 bases and J 10 bases; nucleotides not matched to a gene: 15. There are 18 residues in the CDR3. The CDR3: CASSLEPLGQGIISPLHF. CDR3 sequence (DNA): TGCGCCAGCAGCTTGGAACCCCTCGGACAGGGAATAATCTCACCCCTCCACTTT. The complete variable domain, with remaining parts taken from reference TRBV5-1 and TRBJ1-6, reads KAGVTQTPRYLIKTRGQQVTLSCSPISGHRSVSWYQQTPGQGLQFLFEYFSETQRNKGNFPGRFSGRQFSNSRSEMNVSTLELGDSALYLCASSLEPLGQGIISPLHFGNGTRLTVT.

The chain employs TRBV9 and TRBJ2-2; 7 nucleotides match TRBD1. CDR3 length: 15 residues. With 5 bases clipped from V and 3 bases from J, the junction kept 7 bases outside the gene matches. Germline V lookup: CDR1 SGDLS, CDR2 YYNGEE. CDR3 DNA: TGTGCCAGCAGTCACGGGACAGAATACACCGGGGAGCTGTTTTTT. Protein sequence: CASSHGTEYTGELFF.

The chain recombines TRBV7-2 with TRBJ1-2; D unresolved. Germline V lookup: CDR1 SGHTA, CDR2 FQGNSA. This CDR3 is 15 amino acids long. V lost 5 bases and J lost 4, with 17 bases in between. CDR3 region: CASSTRPASGYGYTF. The CDR3 DNA is TGTGCCAGCAGCACCCGACCGGCCTCGGGCTATGGCTACACCTTC.

The chain recombines TRBV7-2 with TRBJ1-1; D is perhaps TRBD1 (5 bases). CDR1 and CDR2 (germline): SGHTA, FQGNSA. V lost 3 bases and J 11 bases, leaving 16 bases between the germline ends. The CDR3 consists of 13 residues. The CDR3, as DNA: TGTGCCAGCAGCTTTGGTTTCCAGGGCTGGGCTTTCTTT. Its protein is CASSFGFQGWAFF.

The rearrangement joins TRBV5-1 to TRBJ2-1, with 9 bases matching TRBD2. The CDR3 has 16 amino acids. Germline V CDR1 and CDR2: SGHRS, YFSETQ. The J segment lost 4 bases and the V segment lost 3 bases, leaving 8 bases of the junction unmatched. The CDR3 reads CASSWGGSGGYNEQFF. The CDR3 DNA sequence: TGCGCCAGCAGCTGGGGTGGAAGCGGGGGGTACAATGAGCAGTTCTTC. Drawing the rest from reference TRBV5-1 and TRBJ2-1, the complete variable domain is KAGVTQTPRYLIKTRGQQVTLSCSPISGHRSVSWYQQTPGQGLQFLFEYFSETQRNKGNFPGRFSGRQFSNSRSEMNVSTLELGDSALYLCASSWGGSGGYNEQFFGPGTRLTVL.

The chain couples TRBV3-1 (or the pseudogene TRBV3-2) to TRBJ1-1, with TRBD1 matching 7 bases. V lost 0 bases, J lost 6 bases, and 7 bases stayed unmatched. The CDR3 sequence is 15 residues long. CDR1 and CDR2 (germline): LGHDT, YNNKEL (reference sequence). The CDR3 sequence is CASSQEDRVDAEAFF. The CDR3 bases are TGTGCCAGCAGCCAAGAAGACAGGGTGGACGCTGAAGCTTTCTTT.

This clone was observed once. The chain combines TRBV6-5 with TRBJ1-4; D gene uncertain. Germline values: CDR1 MNHEY, CDR2 SVGAGI. Between the trimmed V and J ends, which lost 2 bases and 0 bases, there was a span of 4 bases. The CDR3 sequence is 14 residues long. The CDR3 DNA reads as TGTGCCAGCAGTTACCATGCAACTAATGAAAAACTGTTTTTT. This encodes CASSYHATNEKLFF.

The gene calls are TRBV4-1 and TRBJ2-3, with D possibly matching TRBD2 (7 bases). This CDR3 is built from 16 residues. Germline values: CDR1 MGHRA, CDR2 YSYEKL. Between the trimmed V and J ends, which lost 4 bases and 4 bases, there was a span of 18 bases. The CDR3 is CASSPRGGGAADTQYF. Written as DNA, the CDR3 is TGCGCCAGCAGCCCAAGGGGAGGGGGGGCAGCAGATACGCAGTATTTT.

To note about this clone: Distinct nucleotide sequences in the sample also encode this CDR3. The genes are TRBV7-9 and TRBJ1-5, with D perhaps TRBD1 (6 bases). Looked up from germline, CDR1 is SEHNR and CDR2 is FQNEAQ (reference sequence). The CDR3 extends over 14 amino acids. V gave up 1 base and J gave up 4 bases, with 8 bases separating them. The CDR3 DNA reads as TGTGCCAGCAGCTTAGGTACAGGGAATCAGCCCCAGCATTTT. Its translation is CASSLGTGNQPQHF.

The chain links TRBV19 to TRBJ1-1; no definite D call. The CDR3 has 12 residues. V was cut by 10 bases and J by 3 bases, with 12 bases left in between. Germline V CDR1 and CDR2: LNHDA, SQIVND (reference sequence). The CDR3 here is CATVLSDTEAFF. The CDR3 DNA follows: TGTGCCACTGTACTATCGGACACTGAAGCTTTCTTT. Full variable domain (outside the CDR3, taken from reference TRBV19 and TRBJ1-1): DGGITQSPKYLFRKEGQNVTLSCEQNLNHDAMYWYRQDPGQGLRLIYYSQIVNDFQKGDIAEGYSVSREKKESFPLTVTSAQKNPTAFYLCATVLSDTEAFFGQGTRLTVV.

The CDR3 nucleotides are TGCGCCAGCAGTCCACGACCGGGGTACTATGGCTACACCTTC. This encodes CASSPRPGYYGYTF. The chain couples TRBV4-1 to TRBJ1-2; D remains ambiguous. This CDR3 contains 14 residues. V was trimmed by 6 bases and J by 3 bases, leaving 14 bases between them. Germline CDR1 MGHRA, CDR2 YSYEKL.

The J gene is TRBJ1-2, the V gene TRBV11-2; the D gene is possibly TRBD1 (5 bases). V was clipped by 1 base and J by 3 bases, with 12 bases between them. CDR1 and CDR2 (germline): SGHAT, FQNNGV. CDR3 length: 15 amino acids. In DNA form, the CDR3 reads TGTGCCAGCAGCTTAGGCGTAGGGGAACACTATGGCTACACCTTC. It is translated as CASSLGVGEHYGYTF.

V gene TRBV11-3 combines with J gene TRBJ2-1; 7 bases align to TRBD2. Per germline, CDR1 SGHNT and CDR2 YENEEA. The CDR3 runs to 15 residues. The trim removed 3 bases at V and 4 bases at J, leaving 6 bases unmatched. The CDR3, as DNA: TGTGCCAGCAGCTTTGGGGAAGCGGGGTACAATGAGCAGTTCTTC. Its translation: CASSFGEAGYNEQFF.

Written as DNA, the CDR3 is TGTGCCAGCAGCCGACAGGGGAGCACTGAAGCTTTCTTT. It translates to CASSRQGSTEAFF. The gene calls are TRBV5-5 and TRBJ1-1, with 8 bases matching TRBD1. The CDR3 consists of 13 residues. Germline V gene lookup returns CDR1 SGHKS and CDR2 YYEKEE (reference sequence). The junction had 3 bases not matched to a gene; V was cut back by 4 bases and J by 4 bases.

V gene TRBV11-2 combines with J gene TRBJ2-3, with TRBD2 as a possible D gene (5 bases). The CDR3 runs 16 residues. The V end lost 1 base, the J end lost 3 bases, and 14 bases lay between the germline ends. CDR1 is SGHAT and CDR2 is FQNNGV in the germline V gene. The CDR3 protein is CASSLVNSARTDTQYF. The CDR3 DNA sequence: TGTGCCAGCAGCTTAGTCAATAGCGCACGGACAGATACGCAGTATTTT.

This chain joins TRBV27 and TRBJ1-1, with D tentatively TRBD1 (5 bases). The CDR3 covers 15 residues. The V and J ends lost 7 bases and 4 bases respectively, with 19 bases between them. Germline CDR1 reads MNHEY; CDR2 reads SMNVEV (reference sequence). CDR3 DNA sequence: TGTGCCAGCATTAGCTTCCTCGCGGGGCTCACTGAAGCTTTCTTT. The encoded protein is CASISFLAGLTEAFF.

The chain has TRBV19 and TRBJ1-1, with D tentatively TRBD1 (6 bases). Germline V gene sequence: CDR1 LNHDA, CDR2 SQIVND (reference sequence). The CDR3 sequence is 15 residues long. V shed 2 bases and J shed 5 bases, with 15 bases lying between them. The CDR3 sequence is CASSISGQGSTEAFF. The CDR3, as DNA: TGTGCCAGTAGTATATCCGGGCAGGGGAGTACTGAAGCTTTCTTT.

The chain couples TRBV4-1 to TRBJ2-7; 7 positions agree with TRBD1. Germline CDR1 reads MGHRA; CDR2 reads YSYEKL. The CDR3 spans 14 residues. The V gene end was trimmed by 4 bases and the J gene end by 2 bases; junction bases not matched to a gene: 5. The CDR3, as DNA: TGCGCCAGCAGCCCGACAGGGCTCCCCTACGAGCAGTACTTC. Protein: CASSPTGLPYEQYF.

J is TRBJ1-1 and V is TRBV29-1; weak D call: TRBD1 (5 bases). Germline CDR1 is SQVTM and CDR2 is ANQGSEA. The V gene lost 4 bases and the J gene lost 0 bases, with 9 bases spanning the gap. The CDR3 contains 13 residues. In DNA form, the CDR3 reads TGCAGCGTTGCGACAGACCTGAACACTGAAGCTTTCTTT. Translating gives CSVATDLNTEAFF.

V gene TRBV30 combines with J gene TRBJ1-4; a possible D gene is TRBD1 (5 bases). CDR1 is GTSNPN and CDR2 is SVGIG in the germline V gene (reference sequence). The CDR3 covers 15 residues. The ends were cut back, 3 bases at V and 0 bases at J, with 11 bases in the middle. Here the CDR3 reads CAWSQRQSTNEKLFF. CDR3 bases: TGTGCCTGGAGCCAAAGACAGTCAACTAATGAAAAACTGTTTTTT.

The V and J genes are TRBV30 and TRBJ1-1; no clear D gene. Germline values: CDR1 GTSNPN, CDR2 SVGIG (reference sequence). CDR3 length: 11 residues. The ends were cut back, 5 bases at V and 0 bases at J, with 4 bases in the middle. CDR3 sequence reads: CAWDLNTEAFF. In nucleotides, the CDR3 is TGTGCCTGGGACTTGAACACTGAAGCTTTCTTT.

This clone has only one observation. The genes are TRBV9 and TRBJ2-3, with a tentative D call TRBD2 (6 bases). CDR3 length: 17 amino acids. The germline gives CDR1 SGDLS, CDR2 YYNGEE. V was shortened by 4 bases and J by 8 bases, with 26 bases between the two germline ends. CDR3 sequence (DNA): TGTGCCAGCAGCCCAATCCACGGGGGACGGCGGATTAGTACGCAGTATTTT. Its protein product is CASSPIHGGRRISTQYF.

This clone occurred a few times. V gene TRBV7-2 combines with J gene TRBJ1-1; 8 positions match TRBD1. Trimming removed 6 bases from V and 5 bases from J; junction bases left unmatched: 14. The CDR3 totals 16 residues. Germline CDR1 and CDR2: SGHTA and FQGNSA. The CDR3 sequence is CASRRILQGARTEAFF. CDR3 DNA: TGTGCCAGCAGACGTATCCTTCAGGGGGCGCGAACTGAAGCTTTCTTT.

The V gene is TRBV19, the J gene TRBJ1-2, with TRBD1 identical over 8 bases. The CDR3 contains 16 residues. Germline CDR1 and CDR2: LNHDA and SQIVND (reference sequence). V shed 7 bases and J 7 bases; nucleotides not matched to a gene: 17. In DNA, the CDR3 is TGTGCCAGTACTCCACCCCCGGACAGGGCGCTGAGTGGCTACACCTTC. Encoded protein: CASTPPPDRALSGYTF.

This rearrangement joins TRBV6-5 to TRBJ1-5; TRBD1 aligns across 11 bases. The germline CDR1 and CDR2 sequences are MNHEY and SVGAGI. V was pared by 7 bases and J by 9 bases, with 11 bases of the junction left unmatched. The CDR3 runs to 15 residues. The CDR3 sequence is CASIDFGQGARPQHF. CDR3 coding DNA: TGTGCCAGCATCGACTTCGGACAGGGGGCACGGCCCCAGCATTTT.

V usage is TRBV5-5 and J usage is TRBJ1-1; 8 positions match TRBD1. Trimming took 1 base from V and 1 from J; bases not matched to a gene: 6. The CDR3 is 16 amino acids. Germline V CDR1 and CDR2: SGHKS, YYEKEE (reference sequence). CDR3 in amino acids: CASSLSPGQGNTEAFF. For the CDR3, the DNA is TGTGCCAGCAGCTTGAGCCCAGGACAGGGGAACACTGAAGCTTTCTTT.

This rearrangement joins TRBV28 to TRBJ1-1, with 8 positions matching TRBD1. J lost 10 bases, V lost 8 bases, and 9 bases had no gene match. Germline V gene sequence: CDR1 MDHEN, CDR2 SYDVKM. This CDR3 is built from 12 residues. The CDR3 here is CASLDRGTVAFF. The CDR3 DNA follows: TGTGCCAGCCTCGACAGGGGAACCGTAGCTTTCTTT.

The chain combines TRBV3-1 (or the pseudogene TRBV3-2) with TRBJ2-7; TRBD2 matches 7 bases. Trimming removed 4 bases from V and 3 bases from J; junction bases left unmatched: 9. The CDR3 runs 15 residues. In germline, CDR1 is LGHDT, CDR2 YNNKEL (reference sequence). As DNA, the CDR3 is TGTGCCAGCAGCCCCGATCCGGGACTAATCTACGAGCAGTACTTC. Translated: CASSPDPGLIYEQYF.

This clone occurred a few times. This chain connects TRBV9 to TRBJ1-1; unclear D gene. Trimming removed 1 base from V and 4 bases from J, with 8 bases in between. Germline CDR1 reads SGDLS; CDR2 reads YYNGEE. The CDR3 has 13 amino acids. The CDR3, as DNA: TGTGCCAGCAGCGTAATTTCCGGCACTGAAGCTTTCTTT. Residues: CASSVISGTEAFF.